This is a list of T cell receptor beta chains from one sample in a study of blood T cell repertoires in COVID-19. The table came from immunoSEQ multiplex PCR; TCRdb's copy has only in-frame clones and leaves some out. The sample contains roughly 120,000 clones, approximately 90% of which appear only once. Sequencing input: peripheral blood. Receptors were obtained from a human donor in a cohort sampled during active COVID-19. Each CDR3 is given with its conserved first and last residue. A D gene is named only where the DNA matches it firmly. Part of the rows lack a size; the others show once, few, many or a class for expanded clones.

v_call	d_call	j_call	clone_size	cdr3_aa	cdr3_nt
TRBV19	TRBD1	TRBJ1-6	-	CASSIAQRQGNSPLHF	TGTGCCAGTAGTATAGCCCAGCGACAGGGGAATTCACCCCTCCACTTT
TRBV6-5	TRBD1	TRBJ2-3	-	CASSGTGVTDTQYF	TGTGCCAGCTCAGGGACAGGGGTCACAGATACGCAGTATTTT
TRBV21-1	-	TRBJ1-2	-	CASSQRGNYGYTF	TGTGCCAGCAGTCAACGGGGGAACTATGGCTACACCTTC
TRBV28	TRBD1	TRBJ2-7	once	CASSLSPGWTGGYEQYF	TGTGCCAGCAGTTTGTCCCCGGGGTGGACAGGGGGGTACGAGCAGTACTTC
TRBV7-9	-	TRBJ1-6	-	CASSTNNSPLHF	TGTGCCAGCAGCACAAATAATTCACCCCTCCACTTT
TRBV27	TRBD2	TRBJ2-7	-	CASSPWTSGSGEQYF	TGTGCCAGCAGTCCGTGGACTAGCGGGAGCGGGGAGCAGTACTTC
TRBV19	TRBD2	TRBJ2-7	-	CASSDLAGGPYEQYF	TGTGCCAGTAGTGACCTAGCGGGAGGACCCTACGAGCAGTACTTC
TRBV14	-	TRBJ2-6	-	CASSQGFFRDRRQREAVLTF	TGTGCCAGCAGCCAGGGGTTCTTTAGGGACCGGCGCCAGAGGGAGGCCGTCCTGACTTTC
TRBV3-1/TRBV3-2	-	TRBJ1-1	-	CASSQVRFGAEAFF	TGTGCCAGCAGCCAAGTAAGGTTCGGGGCTGAAGCTTTCTTT
TRBV7-2	TRBD2	TRBJ2-3	once	CASSLDLERGATDTQYF	TGTGCCAGCAGCTTAGATTTGGAGCGGGGGGCCACAGATACGCAGTATTTT
TRBV6-5	TRBD1	TRBJ2-1	-	CASQQGASYNEQFF	TGTGCCAGCCAACAGGGGGCGTCCTACAATGAGCAGTTCTTC
TRBV5-1	-	TRBJ1-1	-	CASSPTAGNTEAFF	TGCGCCAGCAGCCCAACCGCAGGGAACACTGAAGCTTTCTTT
TRBV10-2	TRBD2	TRBJ2-3	-	CASRPREVTDTQYF	TGCGCCAGCAGACCCCGGGAGGTTACAGATACGCAGTATTTT
TRBV11-2	TRBD2	TRBJ2-2	-	CASSLHRRREGTGELFF	TGTGCCAGCAGCTTACATAGACGGCGGGAGGGGACCGGGGAGCTGTTTTTT
TRBV5-1	TRBD2	TRBJ2-7	-	CASNSRQGEGEQYF	TGCGCCAGCAACTCTCGACAAGGGGAGGGCGAGCAGTACTTC
TRBV19	-	TRBJ1-4	-	CASSIDLQGLRATNEKLFF	TGTGCCAGTAGTATAGATCTTCAGGGACTCCGAGCAACTAATGAAAAACTGTTTTTT
TRBV2	TRBD2	TRBJ2-2	few	CASMLLASNTGELFF	TGTGCCAGCATGTTACTAGCGTCGAACACCGGGGAGCTGTTTTTT
TRBV28	-	TRBJ2-3	once	CASSLGASLSTDTQYF	TGTGCCAGCAGTCTTGGGGCAAGCCTAAGCACAGATACGCAGTATTTT
TRBV19	-	TRBJ2-5	-	CASSSTAQETQYF	TGTGCCAGTAGTAGTACAGCACAAGAGACCCAGTACTTC
TRBV6-1	-	TRBJ1-2	-	CASSEGAVEVYGYTF	TGTGCCAGCAGTGAAGGGGCAGTAGAAGTCTATGGCTACACCTTC
TRBV5-5	TRBD1	TRBJ2-7	-	CASSLEPPGQGVPYEQYF	TGTGCCAGCAGCTTGGAGCCCCCTGGACAGGGGGTTCCCTACGAGCAGTACTTC
TRBV5-1	-	TRBJ1-2	once	CASSLGLQDPSNYGYTF	TGCGCCAGCAGCCTGGGACTCCAAGACCCCTCTAACTATGGCTACACCTTC
TRBV11-3	-	TRBJ2-2	-	CASSFRTERSTGELFF	TGTGCCAGCAGTTTTCGGACAGAACGGAGCACCGGGGAGCTGTTTTTT
TRBV29-1	TRBD1	TRBJ1-1	-	CSGNRGSAEAFF	TGCAGCGGAAACAGGGGGAGCGCTGAAGCTTTCTTT
TRBV19	TRBD2	TRBJ2-7	-	CASSILAGGSYEQYF	TGTGCCAGTAGTATCCTAGCGGGAGGCTCCTACGAGCAGTACTTC
TRBV2	-	TRBJ1-1	-	CASSTRSGTEAFF	TGTGCCAGCAGTACACGGTCGGGGACTGAAGCTTTCTTT
TRBV14	-	TRBJ1-1	-	CASSLGQPNTEAFF	TGTGCCAGCAGCCTGGGACAACCGAACACTGAAGCTTTCTTT
TRBV7-8	-	TRBJ1-5	-	CASSPQGGGSNQPQHF	TGTGCCAGCAGCCCCCAGGGAGGGGGGAGCAATCAGCCCCAGCATTTT
TRBV19	-	TRBJ1-1	-	CASSISWRGTEAFF	TGTGCCAGTAGTATAAGTTGGAGGGGCACTGAAGCTTTCTTT
TRBV18	TRBD2	TRBJ2-1	-	CASSPSGINNEQFF	TGTGCCAGCTCGCCTAGCGGGATAAACAATGAGCAGTTCTTC
TRBV2	TRBD2	TRBJ2-1	-	CASSVSGGTYNEQFF	TGTGCCAGCAGTGTTTCGGGAGGAACTTACAATGAGCAGTTCTTC
TRBV6-2/TRBV6-3	-	TRBJ2-5	once	CASSYASSGQETQYF	TGTGCCAGCAGTTACGCCAGTAGCGGCCAGGAGACCCAGTACTTC
TRBV5-4	-	TRBJ1-3	few	CASSLLGANSGNTIYF	TGTGCCAGCAGCTTGCTAGGGGCAAACTCTGGAAACACCATATATTTT
TRBV19	-	TRBJ1-5	-	CASSIRGNSNQPQHF	TGTGCCAGTAGTATAAGGGGCAATAGCAATCAGCCCCAGCATTTT
TRBV4-2	TRBD2	TRBJ2-1	-	CASSQGGRGSYNEQFF	TGTGCCAGCAGCCAGGGCGGGAGGGGTTCCTACAATGAGCAGTTCTTC
TRBV6-1	TRBD2	TRBJ2-5	once	CASSEGGRETQYF	TGTGCCAGCAGTGAGGGAGGGCGCGAGACCCAGTACTTC
TRBV19	TRBD1	TRBJ2-4	-	CASSFTGTAMGKNIQYF	TGTGCCAGTAGTTTTACCGGGACAGCCATGGGCAAAAACATTCAGTACTTC
TRBV21-1	-	TRBJ2-1	once	CASSKEGRVGYNEQFF	TGTGCCAGCAGCAAGGAGGGGAGGGTTGGCTACAATGAGCAGTTCTTC
TRBV25-1	TRBD1	TRBJ1-2	-	CASKGQGRGYTF	TGTGCCAGCAAGGGACAGGGGCGGGGCTACACCTTC
TRBV7-7	TRBD2	TRBJ2-1	-	CASSLSGRAGNEQFF	TGTGCCAGCAGCTTAAGCGGGAGGGCCGGCAATGAGCAGTTCTTC
TRBV18	-	TRBJ1-5	-	CASSPEHVRNQPQHF	TGTGCCAGCTCACCAGAGCACGTAAGAAATCAGCCCCAGCATTTT
TRBV11-3	-	TRBJ1-2	-	CASSLDPGLGYTF	TGTGCCAGCAGCTTAGATCCAGGGTTGGGCTACACCTTC
TRBV5-1	TRBD2	TRBJ2-3	few	CASSLGLAGGLTDTQYF	TGCGCCAGCAGCTTGGGACTAGCGGGGGGCCTCACAGATACGCAGTATTTT
TRBV3-1/TRBV3-2	-	TRBJ1-4	-	CASSQGPAGQKLFF	TGTGCCAGCAGCCAAGGTCCGGCGGGGCAAAAACTGTTTTTT
TRBV18	TRBD1	TRBJ1-1	-	CASSLYDRGGTEAFF	TGTGCCAGCTCACTTTACGACAGGGGTGGGACTGAAGCTTTCTTT
TRBV5-4	TRBD1	TRBJ1-2	-	CASSPGLDRVDGYTF	TGTGCCAGCAGCCCAGGACTGGACAGGGTAGATGGCTACACCTTC
TRBV7-3	TRBD2	TRBJ2-1	-	CASSPTSLGGGTYNEQFF	TGTGCCAGCAGCCCAACCAGCCTCGGCGGGGGGACCTACAATGAGCAGTTCTTC
TRBV14	-	TRBJ2-1	-	CASSQDLAGPYNEQFF	TGTGCCAGCAGCCAAGATTTGGCGGGCCCCTACAATGAGCAGTTCTTC
TRBV11-3	-	TRBJ1-2	once	CASSRNGARTGGELNGYTF	TGTGCCAGCAGCCGTAACGGCGCTCGTACAGGTGGGGAATTGAATGGCTACACCTTC
TRBV28	TRBD1	TRBJ2-7	-	CASSPPRTGLLF	TGTGCCAGCAGTCCGCCCCGGACAGGCCTGCTTTTC
TRBV19	TRBD1	TRBJ1-2	-	CASSPQDRADYGYTF	TGTGCCAGTAGTCCCCAAGACAGGGCCGACTATGGCTACACCTTC
TRBV19	-	TRBJ1-5	-	CASSIWEGGNQPQHF	TGTGCCAGTAGTATATGGGAGGGCGGCAATCAGCCCCAGCATTTT